The 14 T cell receptor beta chains below were found in one sample sequenced in a study of CD8+ T cells in alopecia areata. Following RNA extraction, reverse transcription yielded cDNA that acted as the sequencing template. Profiling relied on immunoSEQ multiplex PCR, and the TCRdb table lists in-frame clones only, not all of them. The sample consists of more than 95,000 clones, roughly two fifths of them appearing once. Sequenced: CD4+ T cells sorted from blood. These receptors all come from a human donor with alopecia areata.

This clone was recorded a few times. V and J are TRBV15 and TRBJ2-5; D uncertain. The CDR3 length is 13 residues. V lost 0 bases, J lost 4 bases, and 6 bases lay in between. From germline, CDR1 is LNHNV and CDR2 YYDKDF (reference sequence). The DNA of the CDR3 is TGTGCCACCAGCAGAGATCCGTCAGAGACCCAGTACTTC. Encoded protein: CATSRDPSETQYF.

The chain uses TRBV30 and TRBJ2-7, with TRBD1 as a possible D gene (5 bases). The CDR3 is made up of 15 amino acids. Germline V lookup: CDR1 GTSNPN, CDR2 SVGIG (reference sequence). V shed 0 bases and J shed 12 bases, with 24 bases lying between them. The CDR3, as DNA: TGTGCCTGGAGTGTACGCGACAGTTTTTCACCATCGCGGTACTTC. Residues: CAWSVRDSFSPSRYF.

The rearrangement joins TRBV2 to TRBJ2-3, with 7 bases lining up with TRBD2. Losses at the gene ends were 8 bases for V and 0 bases for J; bases not matched to a gene: 8. The CDR3 has 15 residues. CDR1 SNHLY and CDR2 FYNNEI come from the germline V gene. The CDR3 spells CASLFRRGSTDTQYF. The CDR3 DNA is TGTGCCAGCCTCTTCCGGCGGGGGAGCACAGATACGCAGTATTTT.

The rearrangement links TRBV5-1 to TRBJ2-7, with D perhaps TRBD1 or TRBD2 (6 bases each). The V gene's germline CDR1 is SGHRS and CDR2 YFSETQ. CDR3 length: 12 amino acids. The ends were cut back, 3 bases at V and 10 bases at J, with 14 bases in the middle. The CDR3 coding sequence is TGCGCCAGCAGCTCCGGCGAGGGGGGTCAGTACTTC. The encoded protein is CASSSGEGGQYF.

The chain uses TRBV4-3 and TRBJ2-3, with TRBD2 matching 8 bases. This CDR3 spans 17 amino acids. V gave up 4 bases and J gave up 1 base; unmatched junction bases: 10. Germline V lookup: CDR1 LGHNA, CDR2 YSLEER. The CDR3 nucleotides are TGCGCCAGCAGCCCCACTCGGACTAGCCAGGGCACAGATACGCAGTATTTT. It specifies CASSPTRTSQGTDTQYF.

The V call is TRBV29-1, the J call TRBJ2-3; TRBD1 might be the D (5 bases). The germline gives CDR1 SQVTM, CDR2 ANQGSEA. The V gene lost 3 bases and the J gene lost 0 bases, with 19 bases spanning the gap. CDR3 length: 17 residues. CDR3 in DNA: TGCAGCGTTGATCCCCAGGGCCAGGGCTCTAGCACAGATACGCAGTATTTT. It specifies CSVDPQGQGSSTDTQYF.

This clone was detected a few times. The chain combines TRBV27 with TRBJ2-1; TRBD2 agrees at 13 bases. This CDR3 is 14 amino acids long. From germline, CDR1 is MNHEY and CDR2 SMNVEV (reference sequence). The junction had 5 bases not matched to a gene; V was cut back by 7 bases and J by 8 bases. In nucleotides, the CDR3 is TGTGCCAGCAAGACTAGCGGGAGGAGGGATGAGCAGTTCTTC. Translating gives CASKTSGRRDEQFF.

CDR3 region: CASSFGTGADNEQFF. The CDR3 DNA follows: TGTGCCAGCAGCTTCGGGACAGGGGCCGACAATGAGCAGTTCTTC. The V and J genes are TRBV5-6 and TRBJ2-1; 10 nucleotides align to TRBD1. Germline V gene lookup returns CDR1 SGHDT and CDR2 YYEEEE. The CDR3 is 15 amino acids. V shed 2 bases and J 5 bases; nucleotides not matched to a gene: 4. The variable domain in full, with the rest retrieved from reference TRBV5-6 and TRBJ2-1, is DAGVTQSPTHLIKTRGQQVTLRCSPKSGHDTVSWYQQALGQGPQFIFQYYEEEERQRGNFPDRFSGHQFPNYSSELNVNALLLGDSALYLCASSFGTGADNEQFFGPGTRLTVL.

This CDR3 is CASSGGHNTDGYTF. CDR3 coding DNA: TGTGCCAGCAGTGGGGGCCACAACACCGATGGCTACACCTTC. The rearrangement joins TRBV2 to TRBJ1-2; weak D call: TRBD1 (5 bases). The germline V gene encodes CDR1 SNHLY and CDR2 FYNNEI. V shed 4 bases and J shed 6 bases, with 15 bases lying between them. The CDR3 has 14 amino acids.

This chain joins TRBV30 and TRBJ1-2, with a possible D match to TRBD1 (5 bases). Germline assignment: CDR1 GTSNPN and CDR2 SVGIG (reference sequence). CDR3 length equals 14 residues. Trimming took 3 bases from V and 2 from J, leaving 13 bases between them. The CDR3 nucleotides read TGTGCCTGGAGGTGGACGGGGGGAAACTATGGCTACACCTTC. Encoded protein: CAWRWTGGNYGYTF. Full variable domain (rest looked up from reference TRBV30 and TRBJ1-2): SQTIHQWPATLVQPVGSPLSLECTVEGTSNPNLYWYRQAAGRGLQLLFYSVGIGQISSEVPQNLSASRPQDRQFILSSKKLLLSDSGFYLCAWRWTGGNYGYTFGSGTRLTVV.

The V and J genes are TRBV30 and TRBJ2-2, with D possibly being TRBD1 (7 bases). The CDR3 is 14 residues long. V was pared by 3 bases and J by 4 bases, with 12 bases between. The germline V gene has CDR1 GTSNPN and CDR2 SVGIG (reference sequence). CDR3 sequence: CAWRGGQSTGELFF. CDR3 nucleotides: TGTGCCTGGAGGGGGGGACAGTCCACCGGGGAGCTGTTTTTT.

The gene calls are TRBV2 and TRBJ2-2; 7 bases fit TRBD1. Unmatched junction bases numbered 2, after V lost 6 bases and J lost 7 bases. CDR3 length: 12 amino acids. The V gene's germline CDR1 is SNHLY and CDR2 FYNNEI. CDR3 sequence reads: CASRTGIGELFF. CDR3 DNA sequence: TGTGCCAGCAGGACAGGGATCGGGGAGCTGTTTTTT.

The rearrangement uses TRBV5-4 and TRBJ2-4; D is unresolved. Trimming left V 0 bases short and J 2 bases short, with 9 bases between. Germline V CDR1 and CDR2: SGHNT, YYREEE (reference sequence). The CDR3 has 15 residues. The CDR3 nucleotides read TGTGCCAGCAGCTTGGTAGGCGGAACCAAAAACATTCAGTACTTC. Its translation is CASSLVGGTKNIQYF.

This clone was seen a few times. J is TRBJ2-3 and V is TRBV7-8; 9 positions match TRBD2. The germline V gene has CDR1 SGHVS and CDR2 FQNEAQ. The J segment lost 5 bases and the V segment lost 11 bases, leaving 11 bases of the junction unmatched. This CDR3 is 14 amino acids long. This CDR3 reads CACGGRAPGDTQYF. The DNA of the CDR3 is TGTGCCTGCGGCGGGAGGGCCCCGGGAGATACGCAGTATTTT.